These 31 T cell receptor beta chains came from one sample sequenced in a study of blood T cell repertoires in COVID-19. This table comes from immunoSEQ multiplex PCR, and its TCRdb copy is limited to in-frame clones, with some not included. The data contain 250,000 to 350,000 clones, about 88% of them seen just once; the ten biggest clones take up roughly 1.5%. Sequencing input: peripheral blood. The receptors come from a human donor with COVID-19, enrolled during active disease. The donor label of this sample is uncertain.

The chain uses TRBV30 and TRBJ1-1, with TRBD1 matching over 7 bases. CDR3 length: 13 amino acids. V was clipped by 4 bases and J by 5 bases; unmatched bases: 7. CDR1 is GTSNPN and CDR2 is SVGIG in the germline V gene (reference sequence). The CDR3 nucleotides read TGTGCCTGGACCTTGGACAGGAGAACTGAAGCTTTCTTT. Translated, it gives CAWTLDRRTEAFF.

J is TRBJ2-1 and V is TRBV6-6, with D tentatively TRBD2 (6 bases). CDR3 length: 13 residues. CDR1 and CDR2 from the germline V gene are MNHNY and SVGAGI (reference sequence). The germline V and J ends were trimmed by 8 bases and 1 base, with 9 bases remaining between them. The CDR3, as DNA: TGTGCCAGCCGCGGGATTTCCTACAATGAGCAGTTCTTC. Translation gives CASRGISYNEQFF.

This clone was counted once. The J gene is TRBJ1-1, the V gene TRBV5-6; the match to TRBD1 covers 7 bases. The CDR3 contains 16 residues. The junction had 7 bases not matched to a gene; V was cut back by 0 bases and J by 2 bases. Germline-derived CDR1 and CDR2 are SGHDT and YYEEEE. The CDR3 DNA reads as TGTGCCAGCAGCTTGGAGTTGGGACAGCTTAACACTGAAGCTTTCTTT. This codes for CASSLELGQLNTEAFF.

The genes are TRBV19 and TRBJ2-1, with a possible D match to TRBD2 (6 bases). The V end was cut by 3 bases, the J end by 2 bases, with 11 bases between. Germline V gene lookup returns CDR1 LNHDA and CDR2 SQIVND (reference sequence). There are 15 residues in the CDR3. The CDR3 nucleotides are TGTGCCAGTAGTATTGGAGGGTTTACCTACAATGAGCAGTTCTTC. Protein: CASSIGGFTYNEQFF.

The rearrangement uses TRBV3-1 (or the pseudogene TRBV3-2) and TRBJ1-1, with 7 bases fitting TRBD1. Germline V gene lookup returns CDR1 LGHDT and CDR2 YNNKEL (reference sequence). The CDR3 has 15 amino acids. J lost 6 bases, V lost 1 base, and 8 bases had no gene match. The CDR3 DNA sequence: TGTGCCAGCAGCCAAGTGAGGGGGCTAAACCCTGAAGCTTTCTTT. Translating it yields CASSQVRGLNPEAFF.

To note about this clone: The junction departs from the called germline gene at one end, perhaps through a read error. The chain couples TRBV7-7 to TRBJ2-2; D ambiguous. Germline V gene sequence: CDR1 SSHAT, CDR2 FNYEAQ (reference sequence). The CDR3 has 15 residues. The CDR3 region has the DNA TGTGCTAGCAGCTTTGACACACCCAACACCGGGGAGCTGTTTTTT. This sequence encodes CASSFDTPNTGELFF.

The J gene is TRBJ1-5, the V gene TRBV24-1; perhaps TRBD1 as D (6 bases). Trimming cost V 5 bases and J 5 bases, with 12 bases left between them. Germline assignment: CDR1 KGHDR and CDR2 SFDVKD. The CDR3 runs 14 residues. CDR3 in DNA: TGTGCCACCAGTGCCGGTACAGGGTATCAGCCCCAGCATTTT. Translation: CATSAGTGYQPQHF.

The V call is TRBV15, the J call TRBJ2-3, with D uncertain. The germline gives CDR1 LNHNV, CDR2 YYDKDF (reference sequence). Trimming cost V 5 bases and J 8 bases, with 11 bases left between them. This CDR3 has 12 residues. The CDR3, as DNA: TGTGCCACCAGCTTACCCTCGGGTACGCAGTATTTT. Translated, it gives CATSLPSGTQYF.

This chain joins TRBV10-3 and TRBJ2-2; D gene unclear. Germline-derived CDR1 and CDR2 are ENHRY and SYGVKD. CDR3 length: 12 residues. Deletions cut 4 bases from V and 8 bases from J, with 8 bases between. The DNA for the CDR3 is TGTGCCATCAGTGGCGGTGATGGGGAGCTGTTTTTT. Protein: CAISGGDGELFF.

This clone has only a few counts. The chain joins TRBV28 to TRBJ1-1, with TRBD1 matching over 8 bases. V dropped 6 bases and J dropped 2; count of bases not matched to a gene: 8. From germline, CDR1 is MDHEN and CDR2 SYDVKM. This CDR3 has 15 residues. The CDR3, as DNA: TGTGCCAGCAGCCCCCAGGCAGGGGGCAACACTGAAGCTTTCTTT. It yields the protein CASSPQAGGNTEAFF.

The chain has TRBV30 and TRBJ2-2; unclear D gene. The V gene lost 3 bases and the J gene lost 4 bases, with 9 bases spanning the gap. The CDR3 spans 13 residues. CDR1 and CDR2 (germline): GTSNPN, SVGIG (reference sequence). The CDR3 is CAWRLGGTGELFF. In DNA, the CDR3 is TGTGCCTGGAGGCTCGGTGGCACCGGGGAGCTGTTTTTT.

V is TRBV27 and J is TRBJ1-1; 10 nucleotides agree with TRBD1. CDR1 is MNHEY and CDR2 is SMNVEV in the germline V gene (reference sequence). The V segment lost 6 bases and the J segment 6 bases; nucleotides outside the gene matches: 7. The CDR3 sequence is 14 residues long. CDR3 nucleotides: TGTGCCAGCAGACGGACAGGGGGGGGGTCTGAAGCTTTCTTT. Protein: CASRRTGGGSEAFF.

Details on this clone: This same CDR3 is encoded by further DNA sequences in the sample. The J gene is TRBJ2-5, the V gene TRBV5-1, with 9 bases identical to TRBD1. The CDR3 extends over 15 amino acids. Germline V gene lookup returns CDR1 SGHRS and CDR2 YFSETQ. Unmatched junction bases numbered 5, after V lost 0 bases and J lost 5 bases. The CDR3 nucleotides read TGCGCCAGCAGCTTGGCAACAGGGGGCTTCGAGACCCAGTACTTC. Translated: CASSLATGGFETQYF.

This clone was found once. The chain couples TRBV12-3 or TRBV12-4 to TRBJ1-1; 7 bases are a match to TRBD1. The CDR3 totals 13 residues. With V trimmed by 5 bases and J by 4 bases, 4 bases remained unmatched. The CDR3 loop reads CASSGTAITEAFF. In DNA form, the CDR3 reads TGTGCCAGCAGTGGGACAGCTATCACTGAAGCTTTCTTT.

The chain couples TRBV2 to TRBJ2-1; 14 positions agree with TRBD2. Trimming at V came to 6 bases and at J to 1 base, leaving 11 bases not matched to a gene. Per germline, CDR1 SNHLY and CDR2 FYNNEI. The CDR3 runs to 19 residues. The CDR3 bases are TGTGCCAGCAGGGCCGGCTCCGGGACTAGCGGGAGATCCTACAATGAGCAGTTCTTC. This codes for CASRAGSGTSGRSYNEQFF.

CDR3 residues: CASRETRDISPLHF. The CDR3 DNA sequence: TGTGCCAGCAGAGAGACGAGGGACATTTCACCCCTCCACTTT. The rearrangement links TRBV28 to TRBJ1-6; the D gene is possibly TRBD1 (6 bases). The V end was cut by 6 bases, the J end by 9 bases, with 15 bases between. This CDR3 is 14 amino acids long. The germline gives CDR1 MDHEN, CDR2 SYDVKM.

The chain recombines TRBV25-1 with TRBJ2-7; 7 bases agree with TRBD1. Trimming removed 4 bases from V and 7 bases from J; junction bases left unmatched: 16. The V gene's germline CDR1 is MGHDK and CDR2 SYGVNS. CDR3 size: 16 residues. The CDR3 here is CASSAKRKGAFGEQYF. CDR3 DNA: TGTGCCAGCAGTGCAAAGCGTAAGGGGGCATTCGGGGAGCAGTACTTC.

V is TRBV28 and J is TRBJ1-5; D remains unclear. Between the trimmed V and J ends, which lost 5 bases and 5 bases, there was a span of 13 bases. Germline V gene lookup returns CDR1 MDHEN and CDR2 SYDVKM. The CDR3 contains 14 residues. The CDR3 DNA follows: TGTGCCAGCAGTCCCTCGGTTGGTGATCAGCCCCAGCATTTT. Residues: CASSPSVGDQPQHF.

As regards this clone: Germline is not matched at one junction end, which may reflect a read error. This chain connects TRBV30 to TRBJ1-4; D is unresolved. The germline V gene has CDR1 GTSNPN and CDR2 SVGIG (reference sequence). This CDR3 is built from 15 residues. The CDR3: CASSGSSGTNEKLFF. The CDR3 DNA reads TGTGCCTCGAGTGGATCAAGCGGAACTAATGAAAAACTGTTTTTT.

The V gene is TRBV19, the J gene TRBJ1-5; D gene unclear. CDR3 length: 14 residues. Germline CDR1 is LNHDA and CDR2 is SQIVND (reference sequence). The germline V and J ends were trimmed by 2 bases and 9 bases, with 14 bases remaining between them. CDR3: CASSISQSGGPQHF. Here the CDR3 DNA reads TGTGCCAGTAGTATATCCCAATCCGGTGGGCCCCAGCATTTT.

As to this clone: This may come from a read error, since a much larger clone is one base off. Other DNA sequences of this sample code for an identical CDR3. This chain's CDR3 is CASSLEVNTEAFF. CDR3 sequence (DNA): TGTGCCAGCAGCTTGGAGGTGAACACTGAAGCTTTCTTT. The J gene is TRBJ1-1, the V gene TRBV11-2; D gene uncertain. Trimming shortened V by 3 bases and J by 0 bases, and 5 bases separated the two germline ends. This CDR3 region has 13 residues. Germline loops: CDR1 SGHAT, CDR2 FQNNGV. Variable domain in full (rest from reference TRBV11-2 and TRBJ1-1): EAGVAQSPRYKIIEKRQSVAFWCNPISGHATLYWYQQILGQGPKLLIQFQNNGVVDDSQLPKDRFSAERLKGVDSTLKIQPAKLEDSAVYLCASSLEVNTEAFFGQGTRLTVV.

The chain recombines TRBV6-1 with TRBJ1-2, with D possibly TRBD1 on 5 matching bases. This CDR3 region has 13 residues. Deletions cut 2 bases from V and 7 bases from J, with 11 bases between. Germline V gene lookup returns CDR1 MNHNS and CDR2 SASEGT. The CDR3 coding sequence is TGTGCCAGCAGTGAAAATCGGGACTCTGGCTACACCTTC. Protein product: CASSENRDSGYTF.

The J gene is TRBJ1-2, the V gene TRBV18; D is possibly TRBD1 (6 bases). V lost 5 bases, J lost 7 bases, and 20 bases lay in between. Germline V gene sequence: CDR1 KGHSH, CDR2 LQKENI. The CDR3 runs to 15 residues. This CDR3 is CASSMGHQLAGGYTF. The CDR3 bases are TGTGCCAGCTCAATGGGACACCAACTTGCTGGTGGCTACACCTTC.

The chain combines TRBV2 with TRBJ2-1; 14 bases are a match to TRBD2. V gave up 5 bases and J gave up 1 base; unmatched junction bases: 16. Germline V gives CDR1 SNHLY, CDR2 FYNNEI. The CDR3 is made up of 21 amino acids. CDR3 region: CASSPPGTSGRMFSSYNEQFF. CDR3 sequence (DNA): TGTGCCAGCAGTCCACCCGGGACTAGCGGGAGAATGTTTTCTTCCTACAATGAGCAGTTCTTC. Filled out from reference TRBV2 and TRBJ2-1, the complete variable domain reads EPEVTQTPSHQVTQMGQEVILRCVPISNHLYFYWYRQILGQKVEFLVSFYNNEISEKSEIFDDQFSVERPDGSNFTLKIRSTKLEDSAMYFCASSPPGTSGRMFSSYNEQFFGPGTRLTVL.

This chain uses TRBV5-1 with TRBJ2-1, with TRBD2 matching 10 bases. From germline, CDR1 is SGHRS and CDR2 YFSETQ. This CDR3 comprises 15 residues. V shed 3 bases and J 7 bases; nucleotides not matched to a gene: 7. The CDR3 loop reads CASSYGLAEGNEQFF. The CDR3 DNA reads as TGCGCCAGCAGCTACGGACTAGCGGAGGGGAATGAGCAGTTCTTC.

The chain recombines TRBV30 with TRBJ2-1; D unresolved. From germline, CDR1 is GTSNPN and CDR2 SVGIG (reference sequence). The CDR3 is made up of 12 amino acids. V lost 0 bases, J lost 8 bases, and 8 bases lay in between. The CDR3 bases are TGTGCCTGGAGTGTTAGCATTCATGAGCAGTTCTTC. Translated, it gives CAWSVSIHEQFF.

CDR3 in amino acids: CASSFLPDSEAFF. For the CDR3, the DNA is TGTGCCAGCAGTTTCTTACCAGACTCTGAAGCTTTCTTT. This rearrangement joins TRBV6-6 to TRBJ1-1; D is uncertain. V lost 4 bases to trimming and J lost 6 bases, with 12 bases between them. This CDR3 is 13 amino acids long. Germline CDR1 MNHNY, CDR2 SVGAGI (reference sequence).

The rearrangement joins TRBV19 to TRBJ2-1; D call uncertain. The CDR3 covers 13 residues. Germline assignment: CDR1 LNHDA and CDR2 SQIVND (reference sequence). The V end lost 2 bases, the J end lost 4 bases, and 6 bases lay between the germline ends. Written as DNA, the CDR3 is TGTGCCAGTAGTATATCTTTTTACAATGAGCAGTTCTTC. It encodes CASSISFYNEQFF. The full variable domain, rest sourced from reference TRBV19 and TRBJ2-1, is DGGITQSPKYLFRKEGQNVTLSCEQNLNHDAMYWYRQDPGQGLRLIYYSQIVNDFQKGDIAEGYSVSREKKESFPLTVTSAQKNPTAFYLCASSISFYNEQFFGPGTRLTVL.

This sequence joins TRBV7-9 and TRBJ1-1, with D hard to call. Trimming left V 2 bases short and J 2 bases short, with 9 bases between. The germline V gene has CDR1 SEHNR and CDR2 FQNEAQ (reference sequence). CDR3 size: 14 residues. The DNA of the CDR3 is TGTGCCAGCAGCTTATATCAGGCTAACACTGAAGCTTTCTTT. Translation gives CASSLYQANTEAFF.

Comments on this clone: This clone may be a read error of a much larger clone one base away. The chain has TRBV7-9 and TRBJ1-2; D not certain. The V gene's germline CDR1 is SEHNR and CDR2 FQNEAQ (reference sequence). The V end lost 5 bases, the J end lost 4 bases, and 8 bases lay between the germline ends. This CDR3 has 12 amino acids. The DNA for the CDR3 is TGTGCCAGCAGCCCACAGCCCTATGGCTACACCTTC. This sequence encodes CASSPQPYGYTF.

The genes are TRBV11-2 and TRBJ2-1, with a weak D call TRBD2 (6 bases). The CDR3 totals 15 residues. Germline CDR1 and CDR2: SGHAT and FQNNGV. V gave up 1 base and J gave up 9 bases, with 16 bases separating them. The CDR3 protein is CASSLGGAATSEQFF. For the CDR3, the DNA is TGTGCCAGCAGCTTAGGCGGGGCAGCCACAAGTGAGCAGTTCTTC. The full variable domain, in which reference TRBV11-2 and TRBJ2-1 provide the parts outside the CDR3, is EAGVAQSPRYKIIEKRQSVAFWCNPISGHATLYWYQQILGQGPKLLIQFQNNGVVDDSQLPKDRFSAERLKGVDSTLKIQPAKLEDSAVYLCASSLGGAATSEQFFGPGTRLTVL.